This T cell receptor beta chain was captured by sequencing in a study of T-cell reconstitution after alpha-beta-depleted transplantation in children. V lost 0 bases and J lost 10, with 10 bases in between. This CDR3 comprises 13 residues. The germline V gene encodes CDR1 DFQATT and CDR2 SNEGSKA (reference sequence). This clonotype was seen only a few times. Preparation of the TCRbeta library involved a method that used unique molecular identifiers. TCRdb independently ran MiXCR on the PCR reads; one entry per CDR3 protein. The data show around 250,000 distinct CDR3 sequences, approximately 9.6% seen once.

The clonotype was recovered from a human donor who donated a stem cell graft to a child with SCID. Sequencing was performed on PBMCs from the stem cell graft donor, taken from the stem cell graft. The chain employs TRBV20-1 and TRBJ1-6; unclear D gene. The CDR3: CSARDWVGSPLHF. The CDR3 nucleotides read TGCAGTGCTAGAGATTGGGTAGGGTCACCCCTCCACTTT.